Presented here are 16 T cell receptor beta chains from one specimen sequenced in a study of shared clonotypes between healthy human individuals. The table came from immunoSEQ multiplex PCR; TCRdb's copy has only in-frame clones and leaves some out. Here the sample spans fewer than 650,000 clones, around 80% being singletons. The source material was PBMCs. Receptor source: a woman aged 40 to 55 in good health. Some clones in this sample may be carry-over from other donors' samples.

Concerning this clone itself: Given a far larger clone just one base away, this is likely a sequencing read error. Other DNA sequences of this sample code for an identical CDR3. The chain combines TRBV4-1 with TRBJ2-1; D unresolved. This CDR3 has 14 amino acids. CDR1 MGHRA and CDR2 YSYEKL come from the germline V gene. V shed 5 bases and J shed 3 bases, with 11 bases lying between them. The CDR3 reads CASSSVTGYNEQFF. CDR3 in DNA: TGCGCCAGCAGCTCTGTGACGGGCTACAATGAGCAGTTCTTC.

Many counts were recorded for this clone. The chain is built from TRBV30 and TRBJ1-3, with 8 bases that match TRBD1. The CDR3 consists of 15 residues. Germline CDR1 reads GTSNPN; CDR2 reads SVGIG (reference sequence). V dropped 0 bases and J dropped 6; count of bases not matched to a gene: 7. CDR3 coding DNA: TGTGCCTGGAGTGTACGTGACAGGGGAAAAAACACCATATATTTT. Translation gives CAWSVRDRGKNTIYF.

This clone was recorded many times. The chain employs TRBV6-4 and TRBJ2-2; D is ambiguous. This CDR3 contains 13 residues. Germline-derived CDR1 and CDR2 are MRHNA and SNTAGT. Between the trimmed V and J ends, which lost 7 bases and 3 bases, there was a span of 9 bases. The CDR3 DNA reads as TGTGCCAGCAAGCCCGGAGACACCGGGGAGCTGTTTTTT. It translates to CASKPGDTGELFF.

V gene TRBV30 combines with J gene TRBJ1-5, with D unclear. The CDR3 runs 14 residues. The germline V gene has CDR1 GTSNPN and CDR2 SVGIG (reference sequence). The V gene lost 3 bases and the J gene lost 0 bases, with 9 bases spanning the gap. The CDR3 coding sequence is TGTGCCTGGAGCTCCCCCAATAGCAATCAGCCCCAGCATTTT. Protein: CAWSSPNSNQPQHF.

The V and J genes are TRBV9 and TRBJ2-7, with 13 bases identical to TRBD2. This CDR3 has 15 amino acids. V dropped 3 bases and J dropped 6; count of bases not matched to a gene: 6. Germline V gene sequence: CDR1 SGDLS, CDR2 YYNGEE. The CDR3 DNA reads TGTGCCAGCAGCGCAACTAGCGGGAGGGCTGGCGAGCAGTACTTC. Protein: CASSATSGRAGEQYF.

The chain couples TRBV6-5 to TRBJ2-7; D call uncertain. Trimming shortened V by 0 bases and J by 6 bases, and 9 bases separated the two germline ends. Germline CDR1 reads MNHEY; CDR2 reads SVGAGI. CDR3 length: 13 amino acids. As DNA, the CDR3 is TGTGCCAGCAGTTACTCCCGTTACGGCGAGCAGTACTTC. Translation: CASSYSRYGEQYF.

This chain uses TRBV6-6 with TRBJ2-2; D is unresolved. This CDR3 region has 13 residues. Looked up from germline, CDR1 is MNHNY and CDR2 is SVGAGI (reference sequence). The germline V and J ends were trimmed by 2 bases and 6 bases, with 7 bases remaining between them. As DNA, the CDR3 is TGTGCCAGCAGTTACGATGGTCCCGGGGAGCTGTTTTTT. This sequence encodes CASSYDGPGELFF.

The chain carries TRBV9 and TRBJ2-1, with D maybe TRBD1 (5 bases). This CDR3 has 15 amino acids. V dropped 0 bases and J dropped 1 base, with 8 bases sitting between them. CDR1 and CDR2 (germline): SGDLS, YYNGEE. The CDR3 region has the DNA TGTGCCAGCAGCGTAGGACAGTTATCCTACAATGAGCAGTTCTTC. This codes for CASSVGQLSYNEQFF.

The rearrangement uses TRBV25-1 and TRBJ2-5, with 9 bases that match TRBD1. CDR3 length: 18 residues. Trimming removed 4 bases from V and 9 bases from J; junction bases left unmatched: 21. From germline, CDR1 is MGHDK and CDR2 SYGVNS. CDR3: CASSVRDRDPDPSGAQYF. DNA for the CDR3: TGTGCCAGCAGTGTCCGGGACAGGGACCCTGACCCAAGTGGGGCCCAGTACTTC.

The rearrangement links TRBV9 to TRBJ2-1, with TRBD2 identical over 7 bases. Trimming cost V 4 bases and J 7 bases; bases outside gene matches: 5. The CDR3 is made up of 13 amino acids. The germline gives CDR1 SGDLS, CDR2 YYNGEE. DNA for the CDR3: TGTGCCAGCAGCTCAGGGACTACTAATGAGCAGTTCTTC. Its protein is CASSSGTTNEQFF.

The chain combines TRBV6-5 with TRBJ1-6, with D tentatively TRBD1 (5 bases). The CDR3 is 12 amino acids. The V end was cut by 5 bases, the J end by 13 bases, with 12 bases between. Germline loops: CDR1 MNHEY, CDR2 SVGAGI. Here the CDR3 DNA reads TGTGCCAGCAGTCCCGGCGGGGGTCCCCTCCACTTT. It is translated as CASSPGGGPLHF.

As to this clone: Other DNA variants within this sample encode the same CDR3. This sequence joins TRBV5-1 and TRBJ2-3, with D perhaps TRBD1 or TRBD2 (5 bases each). The ends were cut back, 0 bases at V and 2 bases at J, with 10 bases in the middle. The CDR3 is 15 amino acids. Germline values: CDR1 SGHRS, CDR2 YFSETQ. For the CDR3, the DNA is TGCGCCAGCAGCTTGGATGGGGGATCCACAGATACGCAGTATTTT. Translation gives CASSLDGGSTDTQYF.

This clone has only one observation. This rearrangement joins TRBV28 to TRBJ1-5, with D tentatively TRBD1 (5 bases). V shed 4 bases and J shed 6 bases, with 13 bases lying between them. The length of the CDR3 is 14 residues. Germline V gene sequence: CDR1 MDHEN, CDR2 SYDVKM. Here the CDR3 reads CASSSKGLAQPQHF. In DNA, the CDR3 is TGTGCCAGCAGTTCGAAGGGGTTAGCTCAGCCCCAGCATTTT.

V is TRBV15 and J is TRBJ1-3; the match to TRBD1 covers 8 bases. The germline V gene has CDR1 LNHNV and CDR2 YYDKDF (reference sequence). The trim removed 1 base at V and 5 bases at J, leaving 7 bases unmatched. The CDR3 totals 16 residues. The CDR3 loop reads CATSRAYGQGRNTIYF. CDR3 nucleotide sequence: TGTGCCACCAGCAGAGCATACGGACAGGGAAGAAACACCATATATTTT.

This sequence joins TRBV6-1 and TRBJ1-5, with D perhaps matching TRBD1 (5 bases). Germline CDR1 is MNHNS and CDR2 is SASEGT. The CDR3 runs 14 residues. The V gene lost 4 bases and the J gene lost 5 bases, with 12 bases spanning the gap. CDR3 sequence (DNA): TGTGCCAGCAGTGTGACAAGAGGGGATCAGCCCCAGCATTTT. It specifies CASSVTRGDQPQHF.

This rearrangement joins TRBV4-1 to TRBJ2-7; D is unresolved. CDR1 and CDR2 (germline): MGHRA, YSYEKL. The V end lost 1 base, the J end lost 5 bases, and 15 bases lay between the germline ends. The CDR3 consists of 15 residues. CDR3 nucleotides: TGCGCCAGCAGCCAAGGGACCCAGGAATTCCACGAGCAGTACTTC. As protein: CASSQGTQEFHEQYF.